This passage covers 19 T cell receptor beta chains from one sample sequenced in a study of identifying expanded T cells in peripheral blood. TCRdb's table, derived via immunoSEQ multiplex PCR, lists solely in-frame clones and lacks some. In the table there are about 110,000 clones, 88% of which are singletons. The sequencing input was blood. Receptors were obtained from a person aged 18 to 70 in good health.

This chain uses TRBV7-8 with TRBJ2-2; D unresolved. The germline V gene has CDR1 SGHVS and CDR2 FQNEAQ. CDR3 length: 17 residues. Deletions cut 1 base from V and 0 bases from J, with 12 bases between. DNA for the CDR3: TGTGCCAGCAGCTTAGATCATCGATTTCCGAACACCGGGGAGCTGTTTTTT. It specifies CASSLDHRFPNTGELFF.

The rearrangement joins TRBV28 to TRBJ2-5, with D perhaps matching TRBD1 (6 bases). V was trimmed by 7 bases and J by 1 base, leaving 22 bases between them. The CDR3 totals 17 residues. Germline CDR1 MDHEN, CDR2 SYDVKM. The CDR3 DNA reads TGTGCCAGCATCCCCGGCGGCCTTCTAGGGGGCCAAGAGACCCAGTACTTC. Translated: CASIPGGLLGGQETQYF.

The J gene is TRBJ1-1, the V gene TRBV7-3; no clear D gene. The V end was cut by 2 bases, the J end by 3 bases, with 13 bases between. CDR1 and CDR2 (germline): SGHTA, FQGTGA. The CDR3 is 15 amino acids. CDR3 protein: CASSLDTGGYTEAFF. The DNA for the CDR3 is TGTGCCAGCAGCTTAGATACCGGAGGGTACACTGAAGCTTTCTTT.

The rearrangement joins TRBV7-9 to TRBJ1-3; D is unclear. The germline V gene has CDR1 SEHNR and CDR2 FQNEAQ (reference sequence). Trimming stripped 1 base from V and 4 bases from J, with 8 bases between. The CDR3 totals 14 residues. This CDR3 reads CASSLGLLGNTIYF. CDR3 nucleotides: TGTGCCAGCAGCTTAGGCCTTCTAGGAAACACCATATATTTT.

The V call is TRBV6-5, the J call TRBJ1-2; TRBD1 aligns across 9 bases. The J segment lost 4 bases and the V segment lost 7 bases, leaving 7 bases of the junction unmatched. CDR3 length: 14 amino acids. Germline lookup yields CDR1 MNHEY and CDR2 SVGAGI. Here the CDR3 DNA reads TGTGCCAGCACCAACACAGGGGGCGTCTATGGCTACACCTTC. This translates into CASTNTGGVYGYTF.

This clone was counted once. V is TRBV30 and J is TRBJ1-5, with D tentatively TRBD1 (5 bases). The CDR3 consists of 14 residues. The germline gives CDR1 GTSNPN, CDR2 SVGIG (reference sequence). Trimming took off 7 bases at V and 4 bases at J, with 17 bases between the two ends. The CDR3 DNA follows: TGTGCCTCGTCAACCGGGACCGCTAATCAGCCCCAGCATTTT. It yields the protein CASSTGTANQPQHF.

This clone was observed a single time. The chain combines TRBV6-6 with TRBJ1-4, with D hard to call. CDR3 length: 12 residues. CDR1 is MNHNY and CDR2 is SVGAGI in the germline V gene (reference sequence). The germline V and J ends were trimmed by 8 bases and 6 bases, with 10 bases remaining between them. The CDR3 protein is CASFAFDEKLFF. CDR3 in DNA: TGTGCCAGCTTTGCCTTTGATGAAAAACTGTTTTTT.

This clone was recorded a few times. J is TRBJ1-3 and V is TRBV9, with D uncertain. Per germline, CDR1 SGDLS and CDR2 YYNGEE. V was trimmed by 0 bases and J by 0 bases, leaving 7 bases between them. The CDR3 has 15 amino acids. The CDR3 DNA reads TGTGCCAGCAGCGTAGTGGGCAGCTCTGGAAACACCATATATTTT. This sequence encodes CASSVVGSSGNTIYF. The entire variable domain, with the rest obtained from reference TRBV9 and TRBJ1-3, is as follows: DSGVTQTPKHLITATGQRVTLRCSPRSGDLSVYWYQQSLDQGLQFLIQYYNGEERAKGNILERFSAQQFPDLHSELNLSSLELGDSALYFCASSVVGSSGNTIYFGEGSWLTVV.

The rearrangement links TRBV5-1 to TRBJ2-2; 10 nucleotides align to TRBD2. After removal of 2 bases from V and 3 bases from J, the junction contained 1 base not matched to a gene. Germline V gene sequence: CDR1 SGHRS, CDR2 YFSETQ. This CDR3 comprises 15 residues. The CDR3 is CASSFLAGDTGELFF. The CDR3 nucleotides read TGCGCCAGCAGCTTTCTAGCGGGAGACACCGGGGAGCTGTTTTTT.

The V gene is TRBV7-8, the J gene TRBJ1-3; D gene unclear. The CDR3 consists of 15 residues. The germline CDR1 and CDR2 sequences are SGHVS and FQNEAQ. V lost 3 bases, J lost 0 bases, and 9 bases lay in between. Here the CDR3 reads CASSLELGSGNTIYF. In nucleotides, the CDR3 is TGTGCCAGCAGCTTGGAATTAGGCTCTGGAAACACCATATATTTT.

This clone has just a few counts. The chain has TRBV7-9 and TRBJ2-1; D unclear. Germline V gene sequence: CDR1 SEHNR, CDR2 FQNEAQ (reference sequence). The CDR3 is 14 residues long. Trimming removed 5 bases at V and 2 bases at J, with 10 bases between. Here the CDR3 reads CASSRTQTYNEQFF. CDR3 nucleotide sequence: TGTGCCAGCAGCCGGACCCAAACCTACAATGAGCAGTTCTTC.

The chain uses TRBV4-1 and TRBJ2-2; D is unresolved. CDR1 and CDR2 (germline): MGHRA, YSYEKL. The CDR3 extends over 12 amino acids. Trimming took off 7 bases at V and 0 bases at J, with 3 bases between the two ends. The CDR3 here is CASTPNTGELFF. The CDR3 coding sequence is TGCGCCAGCACTCCGAACACCGGGGAGCTGTTTTTT.

The CDR3 reads CASSRGGDRPNTEAFF. The DNA for the CDR3 is TGTGCCAGCAGCAGGGGGGGGGACAGACCTAACACTGAAGCTTTCTTT. The rearrangement joins TRBV5-4 to TRBJ1-1, with TRBD1 matching over 7 bases. J was trimmed by 2 bases and V by 4 bases; bases with no gene match: 11. The germline gives CDR1 SGHNT, CDR2 YYREEE (reference sequence). The CDR3 runs 16 residues.

The chain carries TRBV5-6 and TRBJ2-7, with D possibly called TRBD1 or TRBD2 (5 bases each). Trimming left V 0 bases short and J 6 bases short, with 16 bases between. The CDR3 runs 15 residues. Germline V CDR1 and CDR2: SGHDT, YYEEEE. CDR3 amino acids: CASSLGRWGPFEQYF. In nucleotides, the CDR3 is TGTGCCAGCAGCTTGGGTAGGTGGGGACCTTTCGAGCAGTACTTC.

This chain joins TRBV27 and TRBJ2-7; D gene ambiguous. This CDR3 region has 14 residues. In germline, CDR1 is MNHEY, CDR2 SMNVEV (reference sequence). Between the trimmed V and J ends, which lost 5 bases and 2 bases, there was a span of 13 bases. The CDR3 region has the DNA TGTGCCAGCAGTGGTGGAAGGTGGGCCTACGAGCAGTACTTC. Protein product: CASSGGRWAYEQYF.

This chain uses TRBV6-1 with TRBJ1-4, with TRBD1 as a possible D gene (5 bases). V lost 3 bases and J lost 2, with 10 bases in between. CDR1 and CDR2 (germline): MNHNS, SASEGT. This CDR3 is 15 amino acids long. In nucleotides, the CDR3 is TGTGCCAGCAGTGACCCTGGGGCGACTAATGAAAAACTGTTTTTT. It encodes CASSDPGATNEKLFF.

V usage is TRBV29-1 and J usage is TRBJ1-2; D is perhaps TRBD1 (5 bases). Trimming took 1 base from V and 8 from J, leaving 8 bases between them. Germline loops: CDR1 SQVTM, CDR2 ANQGSEA. CDR3 size: 11 residues. In DNA, the CDR3 is TGCAGCGTTGAAGGAGGGGTCGGCTACACCTTC. Amino acid sequence: CSVEGGVGYTF.

The chain couples TRBV15 to TRBJ2-2; D remains unclear. The CDR3 consists of 13 residues. Germline values: CDR1 LNHNV, CDR2 YYDKDF (reference sequence). V lost 5 bases, J lost 2 bases, and 6 bases lay in between. This CDR3 reads CATSSINTGELFF. For the CDR3, the DNA is TGTGCCACCAGCTCGATCAACACCGGGGAGCTGTTTTTT.

The chain couples TRBV30 to TRBJ2-2, with D unclear. The germline CDR1 and CDR2 sequences are GTSNPN and SVGIG (reference sequence). This CDR3 comprises 11 residues. V dropped 4 bases and J dropped 5 bases, with 5 bases sitting between them. CDR3 sequence reads: CAWKGTGELFF. DNA of the CDR3: TGTGCCTGGAAGGGAACCGGGGAGCTGTTTTTT.